The clone carrying this T cell receptor (beta chain) was seen only once. As yet, its antigen is unknown. V was pared by 5 bases and J by 1 base, with 11 bases between. Germline V CDR1 and CDR2: SGHAT, FQDESV (reference sequence). This CDR3 has 14 residues. The data stem from a study of CD8 T cells in Susac syndrome. Sequencing of TCR beta covered CD8+ and CD4+ T cells obtained from blood. When the RNA was reverse transcribed, random hexamers were used with an input of roughly 0.5 to 1 ug. The immunoSEQ assay covered 54 Vbeta and 13 Jbeta segments for CDR3. TCRdb recomputed calls from the immunoSEQ multiplex PCR reads with MiXCR, one row per CDR3 protein. Of roughly 200,000 distinct CDR3 sequences detected, more than 85% appear once; the ten largest clones hold 0.082%. Whole-study findings and limits: That the number of individuals in its TCR sequencing and HLA analysis was relatively small was acknowledged by the study.

The sample was CD4+ T cells from PBMCs. This receptor was taken from a human donor with multiple sclerosis. The chain carries TRBV11-1 and TRBJ1-1; no clear D gene. This CDR3 is CASSGGRTNTEAFF. In nucleotides, the CDR3 is TGTGCCAGCAGCGGCGGCAGGACGAACACTGAAGCTTTCTTT.